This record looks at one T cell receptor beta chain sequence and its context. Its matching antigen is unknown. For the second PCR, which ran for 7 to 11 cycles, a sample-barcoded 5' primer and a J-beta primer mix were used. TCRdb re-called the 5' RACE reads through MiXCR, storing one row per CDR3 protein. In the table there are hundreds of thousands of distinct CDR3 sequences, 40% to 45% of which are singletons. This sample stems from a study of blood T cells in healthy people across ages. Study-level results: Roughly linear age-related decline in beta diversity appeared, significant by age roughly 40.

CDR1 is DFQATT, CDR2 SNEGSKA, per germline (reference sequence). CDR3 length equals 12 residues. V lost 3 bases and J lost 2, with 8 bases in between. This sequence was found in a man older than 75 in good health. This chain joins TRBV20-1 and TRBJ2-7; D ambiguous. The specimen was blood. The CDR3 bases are TGCAGTGCTAGTGCCAGAGCCTACGAGCAGTACTTC. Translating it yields CSASARAYEQYF.